These T cell receptor beta chains were read from a single sample in a study of OX40 agonist ivuxolimab in advanced cancers. Sequencing was performed with immunoSEQ multiplex PCR; in TCRdb, only in-frame clones are kept and a portion is missing. The sample lists 40,000 to 55,000 clones; approximately 80% were seen once. The source material was CD4+ or CD8+ T cells sorted from blood, sampled in a trial of the OX40 agonist ivuxolimab. The receptors stem from an adult with an advanced solid tumor such as melanoma, head and neck, liver or kidney cancer. Both conserved end residues are part of each CDR3. Fields, in order: J gene, clone size, D gene, V gene, CDR3 protein, CDR3 DNA. The D gene is left open where the match is weak. Clone size is given for some rows only: seen once, a few or many times, or a class if the clone is expanded.

J gene: TRBJ1-1
clone size: -
D gene: TRBD1
V gene: TRBV11-3
CDR3 protein: CASSLAGTGFTEAFF
CDR3 DNA: TGTGCCAGCAGCTTAGCCGGGACAGGGTTCACTGAAGCTTTCTTT

J gene: TRBJ1-1
clone size: -
D gene: -
V gene: TRBV27
CDR3 protein: CASSFLENTEAFF
CDR3 DNA: TGTGCCAGCAGTTTTCTTGAAAACACTGAAGCTTTCTTT

J gene: TRBJ1-5
clone size: once
D gene: -
V gene: TRBV14
CDR3 protein: CASSEGGVGNQPQHF
CDR3 DNA: TGTGCCAGCAGCGAAGGGGGGGTGGGCAATCAGCCCCAGCATTTT

J gene: TRBJ2-5
clone size: once
D gene: -
V gene: TRBV4-1
CDR3 protein: CASSHDPGGPQETQYF
CDR3 DNA: TGCGCCAGCAGCCACGACCCTGGGGGGCCCCAAGAGACCCAGTACTTC

J gene: TRBJ2-3
clone size: -
D gene: -
V gene: TRBV28
CDR3 protein: CASSSTDTQYF
CDR3 DNA: TGTGCCAGCAGTTCGACAGATACGCAGTATTTT

J gene: TRBJ2-3
clone size: -
D gene: -
V gene: TRBV29-1
CDR3 protein: CSVEQIAHDTQYF
CDR3 DNA: TGCAGCGTTGAACAGATTGCGCACGATACGCAGTATTTT

J gene: TRBJ2-3
clone size: -
D gene: -
V gene: TRBV28
CDR3 protein: CASSFNLIYTDTQYF
CDR3 DNA: TGTGCCAGCAGTTTTAACCTGATTTACACAGATACGCAGTATTTT

J gene: TRBJ1-1
clone size: -
D gene: -
V gene: TRBV6-5
CDR3 protein: CASNPDLDGEAFF
CDR3 DNA: TGTGCCAGCAACCCTGACCTCGACGGTGAAGCTTTCTTT

J gene: TRBJ2-1
clone size: -
D gene: TRBD2
V gene: TRBV27
CDR3 protein: CASSLGASGAYNEQFF
CDR3 DNA: TGTGCCAGCAGTTTAGGAGCTAGCGGGGCATACAATGAGCAGTTCTTC

J gene: TRBJ2-7
clone size: -
D gene: TRBD1
V gene: TRBV5-6
CDR3 protein: CASSRTGFFGSYEQYF
CDR3 DNA: TGTGCCAGCAGCCGGACAGGGTTTTTTGGCTCCTACGAGCAGTACTTC

J gene: TRBJ1-1
clone size: once
D gene: -
V gene: TRBV27
CDR3 protein: CASSLSTGLNTEAFF
CDR3 DNA: TGTGCCAGCAGTTTATCGACAGGCCTGAACACTGAAGCTTTCTTT

J gene: TRBJ2-3
clone size: -
D gene: -
V gene: TRBV4-1
CDR3 protein: CASSQASDTQYF
CDR3 DNA: TGCGCCAGCAGCCAAGCCTCAGATACGCAGTATTTT

J gene: TRBJ2-1
clone size: -
D gene: -
V gene: TRBV7-7
CDR3 protein: CASSLAGGNEQFF
CDR3 DNA: TGTGCCAGCAGCTTAGCCGGGGGCAATGAGCAGTTCTTC

J gene: TRBJ2-3
clone size: -
D gene: TRBD2
V gene: TRBV27
CDR3 protein: CASSRLAGERDTQYF
CDR3 DNA: TGTGCCAGCAGCCGACTAGCGGGAGAACGAGATACGCAGTATTTT

J gene: TRBJ2-1
clone size: -
D gene: -
V gene: TRBV11-2
CDR3 protein: CASRPPGRLSGYNEQFF
CDR3 DNA: TGTGCCAGCAGGCCACCCGGTCGGCTGTCTGGTTACAATGAGCAGTTCTTC

J gene: TRBJ1-2
clone size: -
D gene: -
V gene: TRBV9
CDR3 protein: CASSPYGSSVYGYTF
CDR3 DNA: TGTGCCAGCAGCCCATATGGAAGCTCCGTCTATGGCTACACCTTC

J gene: TRBJ1-5
clone size: -
D gene: -
V gene: TRBV4-2
CDR3 protein: CASSQELAGNQPQHF
CDR3 DNA: TGTGCCAGCAGCCAAGAGTTGGCGGGGAATCAGCCCCAGCATTTT